This entry lists 3 T cell receptor beta chains sequenced from one sample in a study of T cell clones after liver transplantation. Using immunoSEQ multiplex PCR, the repertoire was profiled, and TCRdb retains in-frame clones only, with some absent. This repertoire shows tens of thousands of clones, approximately 77% found once; its top ten account for around 9.1%. The sequenced sample was CD4+ T cells from blood, obtained at the 22-month timepoint. These receptors originate from a human patient who received a liver transplant. Part of the T cell pool may stem from the graft donor.

CDR3 sequence: CASSPLGTIGELFF. The CDR3 DNA is TGTGCCAGCTCACCGCTCGGGACAATCGGGGAGCTGTTTTTT. The chain links TRBV18 to TRBJ2-2, with TRBD1 as a possible D gene (6 bases). CDR3 length: 14 amino acids. The germline CDR1 and CDR2 sequences are KGHSH and LQKENI. V was shortened by 3 bases and J by 7 bases, with 12 bases between the two germline ends.

The V call is TRBV6-4, the J call TRBJ2-1; D is undetermined. Deletions cut 1 base from V and 5 bases from J, with 6 bases between. The CDR3 spans 13 residues. The germline V gene has CDR1 MRHNA and CDR2 SNTAGT. As DNA, the CDR3 is TGTGCCAGCAGTGACTTGGCCAACAATGAGCAGTTCTTC. It is translated as CASSDLANNEQFF.

The V call is TRBV27, the J call TRBJ2-2; tentatively, D is TRBD1 (6 bases). Germline V gene data show CDR1 as MNHEY and CDR2 as SMNVEV (reference sequence). CDR3 size: 15 residues. Trimming removed 6 bases from V and 1 base from J, with 12 bases in between. Written as DNA, the CDR3 is TGTGCCAGCAGCTACGACAGGATGAACACCGGGGAGCTGTTTTTT. Translated: CASSYDRMNTGELFF.